Listed below are T cell receptor beta chains from one sample, sequenced in a study of cytomegalovirus exposure and HLA in healthy donors. TCRdb's copy holds only in-frame clones and misses some; the assay was immunoSEQ multiplex PCR. The data hold 80,000 or so clones, with roughly 65% observed a single time. The sample comprised PBMCs. The receptors here all came from a male donor in good health and CMV-seropositive. Each CDR3 is given with its conserved first and last residue. D genes are given only for firm matches. Clone size appears in some rows only: once, few, many, or a class for an expanded clone.

D gene: TRBD1; clone size: NA; V gene: TRBV5-4; J gene: TRBJ1-4; CDR3 protein: CASSFEGGQGATNEKLFF; CDR3 DNA: TGTGCCAGCAGCTTTGAGGGGGGACAGGGTGCAACTAATGAAAAACTGTTTTTT
D gene: TRBD2; clone size: NA; V gene: TRBV6-5; J gene: TRBJ2-7; CDR3 protein: CASSYSASGRGYEQYF; CDR3 DNA: TGTGCCAGCAGTTACTCGGCTAGCGGGAGAGGGTACGAGCAGTACTTC
D gene: NA; clone size: once; V gene: TRBV6-5; J gene: TRBJ1-2; CDR3 protein: CASSLAGAGGYTF; CDR3 DNA: TGTGCCAGCAGCCTAGCGGGGGCAGGAGGCTACACCTTC
D gene: TRBD1; clone size: NA; V gene: TRBV7-3; J gene: TRBJ2-6; CDR3 protein: CASSFLGTGDVLTF; CDR3 DNA: TGTGCCAGCAGCTTTTTGGGGACAGGGGACGTCCTGACTTTC
D gene: TRBD1; clone size: once; V gene: TRBV5-1; J gene: TRBJ1-1; CDR3 protein: CASSSIPPGTGMNTEAFF; CDR3 DNA: TGCGCCAGCAGCTCAATACCTCCCGGGACAGGGATGAACACTGAAGCTTTCTTT
D gene: NA; clone size: once; V gene: TRBV7-6; J gene: TRBJ1-5; CDR3 protein: CASSLGISGGGIRGNQPQHF; CDR3 DNA: TGTGCCAGCAGCTTGGGGATTTCGGGCGGAGGGATCAGAGGCAATCAGCCCCAGCATTTT
D gene: TRBD1; clone size: NA; V gene: TRBV6-5; J gene: TRBJ2-5; CDR3 protein: CASSFGQGRETQYF; CDR3 DNA: TGTGCCAGCAGTTTCGGACAGGGCCGAGAGACCCAGTACTTC
D gene: NA; clone size: NA; V gene: TRBV6-5; J gene: TRBJ2-7; CDR3 protein: CASSYSTVPYEQYF; CDR3 DNA: TGTGCCAGCAGTTACTCGACAGTTCCCTACGAGCAGTACTTC
D gene: TRBD1; clone size: NA; V gene: TRBV7-2; J gene: TRBJ2-7; CDR3 protein: CASSPRTGTYEQYF; CDR3 DNA: TGTGCCAGCAGCCCCCGGACAGGGACCTACGAGCAGTACTTC
D gene: NA; clone size: NA; V gene: TRBV27; J gene: TRBJ1-6; CDR3 protein: CASSPVPILNSPLHF; CDR3 DNA: TGTGCCAGCAGTCCTGTCCCTATATTGAATTCACCCCTCCACTTT
D gene: NA; clone size: NA; V gene: TRBV4-3; J gene: TRBJ2-1; CDR3 protein: CASSQDPKLTPADNEQFF; CDR3 DNA: TGCGCCAGCAGCCAAGATCCGAAGTTGACCCCGGCGGACAATGAGCAGTTCTTC
D gene: NA; clone size: NA; V gene: TRBV5-6; J gene: TRBJ1-3; CDR3 protein: CASSLQGLSGNTIYF; CDR3 DNA: TGTGCCAGCAGCTTGCAGGGCCTCTCTGGAAACACCATATATTTT
D gene: NA; clone size: NA; V gene: TRBV28; J gene: TRBJ1-1; CDR3 protein: CASLGEGEAPEAFF; CDR3 DNA: TGTGCCAGCCTGGGGGAGGGGGAGGCCCCTGAAGCTTTCTTT
D gene: NA; clone size: NA; V gene: TRBV9; J gene: TRBJ2-5; CDR3 protein: CASSVGEEETQYF; CDR3 DNA: TGTGCCAGCAGCGTAGGTGAGGAAGAGACCCAGTACTTC
D gene: TRBD1; clone size: NA; V gene: TRBV4-1; J gene: TRBJ1-5; CDR3 protein: CASSFVEGQTQHF; CDR3 DNA: TGCGCCAGCAGCTTCGTGGAGGGACAGACCCAGCATTTT
D gene: NA; clone size: NA; V gene: TRBV5-1; J gene: TRBJ2-1; CDR3 protein: CASSDLATSYNEQFF; CDR3 DNA: TGCGCCAGCAGCGATCTAGCGACCTCCTACAATGAGCAGTTCTTC
D gene: NA; clone size: NA; V gene: TRBV4-3; J gene: TRBJ2-2; CDR3 protein: CASSQGPTRVTGELFF; CDR3 DNA: TGCGCCAGCAGCCAAGGGCCCACTAGAGTCACCGGGGAGCTGTTTTTT
D gene: NA; clone size: few; V gene: TRBV5-1; J gene: TRBJ2-3; CDR3 protein: CASSSGESTDTQYF; CDR3 DNA: TGCGCCAGCAGTTCGGGGGAGAGCACAGATACGCAGTATTTT
D gene: NA; clone size: once; V gene: TRBV30; J gene: TRBJ1-5; CDR3 protein: CAWSVSRRTDQPQHF; CDR3 DNA: TGTGCCTGGAGTGTTTCCAGGAGGACCGATCAGCCCCAGCATTTT
D gene: TRBD2; clone size: NA; V gene: TRBV19; J gene: TRBJ2-3; CDR3 protein: CASTPSGGAPTDTQYF; CDR3 DNA: TGTGCCAGTACCCCTAGCGGGGGGGCTCCCACAGATACGCAGTATTTT
D gene: TRBD2; clone size: few; V gene: TRBV18; J gene: TRBJ2-3; CDR3 protein: CASFGGATDTQYF; CDR3 DNA: TGTGCCAGTTTCGGGGGGGCCACAGATACGCAGTATTTT
D gene: TRBD1; clone size: NA; V gene: TRBV7-9; J gene: TRBJ2-1; CDR3 protein: CASSWDRNYNEQFF; CDR3 DNA: TGTGCCAGCAGCTGGGACAGGAATTACAATGAGCAGTTCTTC
D gene: TRBD2; clone size: NA; V gene: TRBV7-6; J gene: TRBJ2-2; CDR3 protein: CASRQISGRSGELFF; CDR3 DNA: TGTGCCAGCAGACAAATTAGCGGGAGGTCCGGGGAGCTGTTTTTT
D gene: TRBD1; clone size: NA; V gene: TRBV19; J gene: TRBJ2-7; CDR3 protein: CASSIAGGDYEQYF; CDR3 DNA: TGTGCCAGTAGTATAGCAGGGGGAGACTACGAGCAGTACTTC
D gene: TRBD2; clone size: NA; V gene: TRBV6-1; J gene: TRBJ2-1; CDR3 protein: CASRSTSGVYNEQFF; CDR3 DNA: TGTGCCAGCAGGTCGACTAGCGGGGTTTACAATGAGCAGTTCTTC
D gene: TRBD1; clone size: few; V gene: TRBV27; J gene: TRBJ1-5; CDR3 protein: CASSVTGGWGNQPQHF; CDR3 DNA: TGTGCCAGCAGCGTGACAGGGGGCTGGGGCAATCAGCCCCAGCATTTT
D gene: TRBD1; clone size: NA; V gene: TRBV28; J gene: TRBJ2-5; CDR3 protein: CASSTHRGQQTQYF; CDR3 DNA: TGTGCCAGCAGTACGCACAGGGGTCAGCAGACCCAGTACTTC
D gene: NA; clone size: NA; V gene: TRBV27; J gene: TRBJ2-6; CDR3 protein: CASKPLGSGANVLTF; CDR3 DNA: TGTGCCAGCAAACCCCTAGGATCTGGGGCCAACGTCCTGACTTTC
D gene: NA; clone size: few; V gene: TRBV28; J gene: TRBJ1-5; CDR3 protein: CASSRDSVNQPQHF; CDR3 DNA: TGTGCCAGCAGTAGAGACAGTGTGAATCAGCCCCAGCATTTT
D gene: NA; clone size: once; V gene: TRBV6-1; J gene: TRBJ2-5; CDR3 protein: CASSAGYQETQYF; CDR3 DNA: TGTGCCAGCAGTGCAGGGTACCAAGAGACCCAGTACTTC
D gene: NA; clone size: once; V gene: TRBV6-1; J gene: TRBJ1-1; CDR3 protein: CASSVIQTTEAFF; CDR3 DNA: TGTGCCAGCAGTGTAATTCAGACTACGGAAGCTTTCTTT
D gene: NA; clone size: NA; V gene: TRBV2; J gene: TRBJ1-3; CDR3 protein: CASTNRGSGNTIYF; CDR3 DNA: TGTGCCAGCACCAATAGAGGCTCTGGAAACACCATATATTTC
D gene: NA; clone size: NA; V gene: TRBV7-2; J gene: TRBJ1-2; CDR3 protein: CASSLGVSEASYGYTF; CDR3 DNA: TGTGCCAGCAGCTTAGGGGTCTCGGAGGCAAGCTATGGCTACACCTTC
D gene: TRBD1; clone size: NA; V gene: TRBV19; J gene: TRBJ1-2; CDR3 protein: CASSNRDRSPTYGYTF; CDR3 DNA: TGTGCCAGTAGCAACCGGGACAGATCCCCAACCTATGGCTACACCTTC
D gene: NA; clone size: NA; V gene: TRBV7-9; J gene: TRBJ1-6; CDR3 protein: CASSTGGEVSSPLHF; CDR3 DNA: TGTGCCAGCAGCACTGGGGGGGAGGTTTCATCACCCCTCCACTTT
D gene: TRBD1; clone size: once; V gene: TRBV7-9; J gene: TRBJ2-7; CDR3 protein: CASSLAGQEPRGQYF; CDR3 DNA: TGTGCCAGCAGCTTAGCGGGACAGGAACCTAGAGGGCAGTACTTC
D gene: TRBD1; clone size: once; V gene: TRBV30; J gene: TRBJ1-1; CDR3 protein: CAWSFGQGYTEAFF; CDR3 DNA: TGTGCCTGGAGCTTTGGACAGGGGTACACTGAAGCTTTCTTT
D gene: NA; clone size: NA; V gene: TRBV6-5; J gene: TRBJ1-1; CDR3 protein: CASSYSGLNTEAFF; CDR3 DNA: TGTGCCAGCAGTTACTCCGGGTTGAACACTGAAGCTTTCTTT
D gene: NA; clone size: NA; V gene: TRBV30; J gene: TRBJ2-3; CDR3 protein: CAWVRGSQTTQYF; CDR3 DNA: TGTGCCTGGGTAAGGGGGTCGCAAACTACGCAGTATTTT
D gene: TRBD1; clone size: NA; V gene: TRBV5-1; J gene: TRBJ2-5; CDR3 protein: CASSLRQGPQETQYF; CDR3 DNA: TGCGCCAGCAGCTTGCGACAGGGGCCCCAAGAGACCCAGTACTTC
D gene: NA; clone size: NA; V gene: TRBV29-1; J gene: TRBJ2-2; CDR3 protein: CSAPGNTGELFF; CDR3 DNA: TGCAGCGCCCCAGGAAACACCGGGGAGCTGTTTTTT
D gene: TRBD1; clone size: NA; V gene: TRBV25-1; J gene: TRBJ1-5; CDR3 protein: CASSPTGGNQPQHF; CDR3 DNA: TGTGCCAGCAGTCCGACAGGGGGCAATCAGCCCCAGCATTTT
D gene: NA; clone size: NA; V gene: TRBV27; J gene: TRBJ1-4; CDR3 protein: CASSLAVNEKLFF; CDR3 DNA: TGTGCCAGCAGTTTGGCGGTTAATGAAAAACTGTTTTTT
D gene: NA; clone size: NA; V gene: TRBV9; J gene: TRBJ2-7; CDR3 protein: CASSVVGSSYEQYF; CDR3 DNA: TGTGCCAGCAGCGTAGTGGGGAGCTCCTACGAGCAGTACTTC
D gene: TRBD2; clone size: NA; V gene: TRBV5-4; J gene: TRBJ2-7; CDR3 protein: CASSFGGRVLDEQYF; CDR3 DNA: TGTGCCAGCAGCTTTGGCGGGAGGGTTCTGGACGAGCAGTACTTC
D gene: TRBD2; clone size: NA; V gene: TRBV19; J gene: TRBJ2-1; CDR3 protein: CASTHSGGSYNEQFF; CDR3 DNA: TGTGCCAGTACCCATAGCGGGGGGAGTTACAATGAGCAGTTCTTC